This entry lists 21 T cell receptor beta chains sequenced from one sample in a study of blood T cell repertoires in COVID-19. Sequencing used immunoSEQ multiplex PCR; TCRdb keeps in-frame clones, though not all of them. The table shows about 64,000 clones, with 82% occurring only once. Specimen: peripheral blood. Every receptor here comes from a human donor in a cohort sampled during active COVID-19.

This clone was detected only once. The J gene is TRBJ1-5, the V gene TRBV19, with TRBD1 identical over 7 bases. This CDR3 contains 15 residues. The V gene end was trimmed by 4 bases and the J gene end by 2 bases; junction bases not matched to a gene: 5. From germline, CDR1 is LNHDA and CDR2 SQIVND (reference sequence). CDR3 coding DNA: TGTGCCAGTAGTAGCCCCGGACAGGGCAATCAGCCCCAGCATTTT. Residues: CASSSPGQGNQPQHF. Filled out from reference TRBV19 and TRBJ1-5, the complete variable domain reads DGGITQSPKYLFRKEGQNVTLSCEQNLNHDAMYWYRQDPGQGLRLIYYSQIVNDFQKGDIAEGYSVSREKKESFPLTVTSAQKNPTAFYLCASSSPGQGNQPQHFGDGTRLSIL.

The chain employs TRBV7-6 and TRBJ2-7; tentatively, D is TRBD2 (6 bases). Trimming stripped 5 bases from V and 4 bases from J, with 12 bases between. Germline V gene data show CDR1 as SGHVS and CDR2 as FNYEAQ. The length of the CDR3 is 13 residues. CDR3 region: CASSIGTGYEQYF. CDR3 nucleotide sequence: TGTGCCAGCAGCATCGGGACTGGATACGAGCAGTACTTC.

A single count supports this clone. This rearrangement joins TRBV14 to TRBJ1-1; D uncertain. The germline gives CDR1 SGHDN, CDR2 FVKESK. The CDR3 runs 14 residues. V was clipped by 0 bases and J by 4 bases, with 9 bases between them. The CDR3 bases are TGTGCCAGCAGCCAAGAGACCGGGAGCACTGAAGCTTTCTTT. Translated, it gives CASSQETGSTEAFF. The full variable domain, rest sourced from reference TRBV14 and TRBJ1-1, is EAGVTQFPSHSVIEKGQTVTLRCDPISGHDNLYWYRRVMGKEIKFLLHFVKESKQDESGMPNNRFLAERTGGTYSTLKVQPAELEDSGVYFCASSQETGSTEAFFGQGTRLTVV.

This chain uses TRBV7-2 with TRBJ2-2, with TRBD2 identical over 8 bases. The germline gives CDR1 SGHTA, CDR2 FQGNSA. J gave up 8 bases and V 5 bases, and 16 bases lay outside the gene matches. There are 17 residues in the CDR3. The DNA for the CDR3 is TGTGCCAGCAGCCATGACGTTGGGACTAGTCGTATGGGGGAGCTGTTTTTT. Protein: CASSHDVGTSRMGELFF. Full variable domain (remainder filled in from reference TRBV7-2 and TRBJ2-2): GAGVSQSPSNKVTEKGKDVELRCDPISGHTALYWYRQSLGQGLEFLIYFQGNSAPDKSGLPSDRFSAERTGGSVSTLTIQRTQQEDSAVYLCASSHDVGTSRMGELFFGEGSRLTVL.

This chain joins TRBV9 and TRBJ2-3; TRBD2 aligns across 13 bases. The CDR3 is 14 residues long. Germline V gives CDR1 SGDLS, CDR2 YYNGEE. With 4 bases clipped from V and 12 bases from J, the junction kept 8 bases outside the gene matches. CDR3 sequence: CASSPRTSGGIQYF. The CDR3 region has the DNA TGTGCCAGCAGCCCGCGGACTAGCGGGGGTATTCAGTATTTT.

The chain recombines TRBV6-2 or TRBV6-3 with TRBJ2-6; D is unresolved. V was trimmed by 5 bases and J by 2 bases, leaving 10 bases between them. In germline, CDR1 is MNHEY, CDR2 SVGEGT. CDR3 length: 15 residues. This CDR3 reads CASSLLTPGANVLTF. The CDR3 nucleotides read TGTGCCAGCAGTCTGTTGACACCTGGGGCCAACGTCCTGACTTTC.

The V gene is TRBV11-2, the J gene TRBJ2-7; 11 bases match TRBD2. CDR3 size: 15 residues. The germline gives CDR1 SGHAT, CDR2 FQNNGV. V shed 5 bases, J shed 0 bases, and the junction held 3 bases outside the gene matches. The CDR3 nucleotides are TGTGCCAGCAGCATGGGACTAGCGGTCTCCTACGAGCAGTACTTC. Translated: CASSMGLAVSYEQYF.

This chain uses TRBV7-6 with TRBJ2-3; D not certain. V lost 9 bases, J lost 2 bases, and 15 bases lay in between. Germline lookup yields CDR1 SGHVS and CDR2 FNYEAQ. The CDR3 runs 14 residues. The CDR3 is CARTLWHLTDTQYF. CDR3 DNA sequence: TGTGCCAGGACTTTGTGGCATCTCACAGATACGCAGTATTTT. The complete variable domain, with remaining parts taken from reference TRBV7-6 and TRBJ2-3, reads GAGVSQSPRYKVTKRGQDVALRCDPISGHVSLYWYRQALGQGPEFLTYFNYEAQQDKSGLPNDRFSAERPEGSISTLTIQRTEQRDSAMYRCARTLWHLTDTQYFGPGTRLTVL.

CDR3 loop: CASSFGLDDTSYTF. The CDR3 coding sequence is TGCGCCAGCAGCTTTGGACTGGACGACACTTCATACACCTTC. The chain uses TRBV5-1 and TRBJ1-2; D is unresolved. This CDR3 spans 14 amino acids. The germline V gene encodes CDR1 SGHRS and CDR2 YFSETQ. V lost 2 bases and J 11 bases, leaving 19 bases between the germline ends.

This chain's CDR3 is CASSSYTGTGGNTEAFF. DNA of the CDR3: TGTGCCAGCAGCTCCTACACCGGGACAGGGGGGAACACTGAAGCTTTCTTT. This chain uses TRBV7-9 with TRBJ1-1, with 11 bases identical to TRBD1. Trimming took 4 bases from V and 1 from J; bases not matched to a gene: 8. The CDR3 sequence is 17 residues long. The germline CDR1 and CDR2 sequences are SEHNR and FQNEAQ (reference sequence).

This clone was picked up a small number of times. J is TRBJ1-5 and V is TRBV6-2 or TRBV6-3, with a possible D match to TRBD1 (5 bases). The CDR3 is 12 amino acids. CDR1 and CDR2 from the germline V gene are MNHEY and SVGEGT. V was trimmed by 6 bases and J by 6 bases, leaving 9 bases between them. CDR3 DNA sequence: TGTGCCAGCAGCTCAGGGCCTCAGCCCCAGCATTTT. The encoded protein is CASSSGPQPQHF.

The chain is built from TRBV14 and TRBJ1-6, with a tentative D call TRBD1 (6 bases). The germline CDR1 and CDR2 sequences are SGHDN and FVKESK. There are 14 residues in the CDR3. Trimming shortened V by 1 base and J by 5 bases, and 6 bases separated the two germline ends. This CDR3 reads CASSQGQDNSPLHF. In DNA, the CDR3 is TGTGCCAGCAGCCAAGGACAGGATAATTCACCCCTCCACTTT.

V is TRBV7-2 and J is TRBJ1-6, with 7 bases that match TRBD1. V was clipped by 5 bases and J by 6 bases; unmatched bases: 4. This CDR3 region has 14 residues. Germline V gene sequence: CDR1 SGHTA, CDR2 FQGNSA. The CDR3 here is CASSPQGINSPLHF. In DNA form, the CDR3 reads TGTGCCAGCAGCCCACAGGGGATTAATTCACCCCTCCACTTT.

The chain uses TRBV6-1 and TRBJ2-1; possibly TRBD2 for D (7 bases). The ends were cut back, 1 base at V and 0 bases at J, with 16 bases in the middle. The CDR3 consists of 18 residues. The V gene's germline CDR1 is MNHNS and CDR2 SASEGT. The CDR3 DNA sequence: TGTGCCAGCAGTGAAGTGGCGGGGGCCCTTAGCTCCTACAATGAGCAGTTCTTC. Amino acid sequence: CASSEVAGALSSYNEQFF.

The sample holds many counts of this clone. The J gene is TRBJ2-1, the V gene TRBV3-1 (or the pseudogene TRBV3-2); 7 positions match TRBD1. The CDR3 has 16 residues. Germline V gene lookup returns CDR1 LGHDT and CDR2 YNNKEL (reference sequence). Trimming removed 7 bases from V and 1 base from J; junction bases left unmatched: 10. DNA for the CDR3: TGTGCCAGCACCTCGACAGGGTCTGGTTCCTACAATGAGCAGTTCTTC. Translated, it gives CASTSTGSGSYNEQFF.

V gene TRBV24-1 combines with J gene TRBJ2-3, with D maybe TRBD2 (5 bases). Per germline, CDR1 KGHDR and CDR2 SFDVKD. Trimming cost V 3 bases and J 4 bases, with 13 bases left between them. This CDR3 is 15 amino acids long. This chain's CDR3 is CATSDTASGPDTQYF. The CDR3 DNA is TGTGCCACCAGTGATACCGCCAGCGGCCCAGATACGCAGTATTTT.

This clone was recorded many times. The CDR3 region has the DNA TGTGCCATCAAGATGGGACTAGCGGGTTCCTACGAGCAGTACTTC. Translating it yields CAIKMGLAGSYEQYF. The chain joins TRBV10-3 to TRBJ2-7, with 12 bases identical to TRBD2. Trimming at V came to 7 bases and at J to 1 base, leaving 5 bases not matched to a gene. Germline V gene data show CDR1 as ENHRY and CDR2 as SYGVKD. The CDR3 runs 15 residues.

V gene TRBV18 combines with J gene TRBJ2-2, with 10 nucleotides matching TRBD2. The germline gives CDR1 KGHSH, CDR2 LQKENI. The CDR3 runs 16 residues. V dropped 6 bases and J dropped 0; count of bases not matched to a gene: 4. CDR3 loop: CASSSLAGANTGELFF. For the CDR3, the DNA is TGTGCCAGCTCGTCTCTAGCGGGGGCGAACACCGGGGAGCTGTTTTTT.

V and J are TRBV30 and TRBJ1-1; maybe TRBD1 (6 bases). The CDR3 has 14 residues. The germline V gene has CDR1 GTSNPN and CDR2 SVGIG (reference sequence). V was clipped by 4 bases and J by 0 bases, with 12 bases between them. CDR3 coding DNA: TGTGCCTGGAAACTCAGGGGAATGAACACTGAAGCTTTCTTT. Amino acids: CAWKLRGMNTEAFF.

The count of this clone is one. CDR3 region: CAYGVSGNTIYF. DNA of the CDR3: TGTGCCTATGGAGTCTCTGGAAACACCATATATTTT. V usage is TRBV12-3 or TRBV12-4 and J usage is TRBJ1-3, with D uncertain. The CDR3 extends over 12 amino acids. Trimming left V 11 bases short and J 0 bases short, with 8 bases between.

This clone occurred once. The V gene is TRBV18, the J gene TRBJ1-1, with D perhaps matching TRBD1 (5 bases). The CDR3 runs to 14 residues. Trimming took 2 bases from V and 3 from J, leaving 10 bases between them. Germline V CDR1 and CDR2: KGHSH, LQKENI. The CDR3 nucleotides are TGTGCCAGCTCACCAATCAGGGTGGACACTGAAGCTTTCTTT. This codes for CASSPIRVDTEAFF.